The subject of this entry is one T cell receptor beta chain. Germline-derived CDR1 and CDR2 are SGHRS and YFSETQ. The CDR3 totals 20 residues. J lost 0 bases, V lost 4 bases, and 14 bases had no gene match. The data are from a study of blood T cell repertoires in COVID-19. Overall study context: PBMCs, B-cell-depleted T cells, or T cells were the source of the cDNA or gDNA that made up the material.

In the original processing: Amplifying reference gene primers gave estimates of nucleated cell counts. Repertoires were generated with immunoSEQ multiplex PCR, while TCRdb's copy carries only in-frame clones and drops some. V, J and clone size are taken as reported in that table, and D and trimming were inferred from the DNA itself. The sample contains almost 300,000 clones, around nine tenths of which appear only once. The source is a man aged 70-80 years with acute or convalescent COVID-19. The chain combines TRBV5-1 with TRBJ2-3, with TRBD2 identical over 13 bases. Sequencing input: peripheral blood. The chain's CDR3 is CASSIGTSGDLIYSTDTQYF. CDR3 in DNA: TGCGCCAGCAGCATAGGGACTAGCGGGGATTTAATTTATAGCACAGATACGCAGTATTTT.